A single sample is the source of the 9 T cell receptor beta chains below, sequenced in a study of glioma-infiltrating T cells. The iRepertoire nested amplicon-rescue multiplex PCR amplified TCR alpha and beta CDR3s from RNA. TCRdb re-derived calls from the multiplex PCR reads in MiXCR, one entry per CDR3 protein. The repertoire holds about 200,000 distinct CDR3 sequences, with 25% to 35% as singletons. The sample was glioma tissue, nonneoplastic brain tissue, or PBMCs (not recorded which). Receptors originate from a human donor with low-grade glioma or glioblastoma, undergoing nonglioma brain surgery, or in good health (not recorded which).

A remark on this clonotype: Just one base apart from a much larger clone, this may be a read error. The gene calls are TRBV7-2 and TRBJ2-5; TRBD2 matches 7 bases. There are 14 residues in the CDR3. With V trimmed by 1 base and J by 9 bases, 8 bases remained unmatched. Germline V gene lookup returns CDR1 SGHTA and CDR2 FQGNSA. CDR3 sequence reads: CASSLELSGSPQYF. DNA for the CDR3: TGTGCCAGCAGCTTAGAGCTTAGCGGGTCGCCCCAGTACTTC.

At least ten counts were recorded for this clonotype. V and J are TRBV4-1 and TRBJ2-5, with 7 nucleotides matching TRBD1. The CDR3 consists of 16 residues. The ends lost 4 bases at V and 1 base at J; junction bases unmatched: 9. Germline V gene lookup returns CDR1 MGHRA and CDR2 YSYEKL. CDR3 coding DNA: TGCGCCAGCAGCCGAGACACTGGACAGGCCCAAGAGACCCAGTACTTC. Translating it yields CASSRDTGQAQETQYF.

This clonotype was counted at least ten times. In DNA form, the CDR3 reads TGTGCCAGCAGCTTTAGACAGGCCTTCACAGATACGCAGTATTTT. This translates into CASSFRQAFTDTQYF. The genes are TRBV7-2 and TRBJ2-3; perhaps TRBD1 as D (6 bases). The V and J ends lost 3 bases and 2 bases respectively, with 12 bases between them. CDR3 length: 15 amino acids. Germline V gene data show CDR1 as SGHTA and CDR2 as FQGNSA.

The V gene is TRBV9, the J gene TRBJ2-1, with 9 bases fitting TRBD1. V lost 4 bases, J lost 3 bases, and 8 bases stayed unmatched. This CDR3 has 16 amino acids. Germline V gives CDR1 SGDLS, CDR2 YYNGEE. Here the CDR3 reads CASSLYGTGRYNEQFF. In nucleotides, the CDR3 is TGTGCCAGCAGCCTCTACGGGACAGGGCGCTACAATGAGCAGTTCTTC.

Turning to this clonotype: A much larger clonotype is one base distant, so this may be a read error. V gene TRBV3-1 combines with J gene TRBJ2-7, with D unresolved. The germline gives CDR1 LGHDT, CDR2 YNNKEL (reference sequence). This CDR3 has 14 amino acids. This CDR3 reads CASRQGTRTSEQYF. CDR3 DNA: TGTGCCAGCAGACAAGGTACCAGGACGAGCGAGCAGTACTTC.

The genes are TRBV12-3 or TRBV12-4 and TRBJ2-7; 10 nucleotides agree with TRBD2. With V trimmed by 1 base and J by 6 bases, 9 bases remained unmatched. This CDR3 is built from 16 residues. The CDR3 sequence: CASSLGGQREGREQYF. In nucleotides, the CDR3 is TGTGCCAGCAGTTTAGGAGGGCAGCGGGAGGGCCGCGAGCAGTACTTC.

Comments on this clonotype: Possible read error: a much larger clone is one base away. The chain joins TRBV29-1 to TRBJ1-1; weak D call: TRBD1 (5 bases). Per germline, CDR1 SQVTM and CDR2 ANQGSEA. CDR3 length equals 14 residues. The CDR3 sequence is CNARRQSGNTEAFF. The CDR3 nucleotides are TGCAACGCTAGACGACAGAGTGGGAATACTGAAGCTTTCTTT.

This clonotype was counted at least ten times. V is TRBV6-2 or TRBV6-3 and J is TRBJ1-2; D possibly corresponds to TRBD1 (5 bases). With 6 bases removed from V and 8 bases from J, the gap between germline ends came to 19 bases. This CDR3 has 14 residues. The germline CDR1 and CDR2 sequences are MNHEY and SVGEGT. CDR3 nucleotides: TGTGCCAGCAGCCGCCCCGGTGAGGGGCTGGGCTACACCTTC. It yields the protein CASSRPGEGLGYTF.

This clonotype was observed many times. The CDR3, as DNA: TGTGCCAGTAGTATCGGCGGTTCCTACGAGCAGTACTTC. Its protein is CASSIGGSYEQYF. The V call is TRBV19, the J call TRBJ2-7, with D hard to call. The CDR3 covers 13 residues. Germline-derived CDR1 and CDR2 are LNHDA and SQIVND (reference sequence). V was pared by 3 bases and J by 1 base, with 7 bases between.